Listed below are T cell receptor beta chains from one sample, sequenced in a study of blood T cell repertoires in COVID-19. Assay used: immunoSEQ multiplex PCR; TCRdb lists only in-frame clones, some missing. The sample has roughly 320,000 clones; over 75% are singletons. Material: peripheral blood. The receptor source for this set is a human donor in a cohort sampled during active COVID-19. Both conserved end residues are part of each CDR3. The order of the fields is CDR3 DNA, CDR3 protein, D gene, J gene, V gene, clone size. D genes are given only for firm matches. Clone size appears in some rows only: once, few, many, or a class for an expanded clone.

TGTGCCAGCAGTGGGAGGGTAAAGTCAGTGAACACTGAAGCTTTCTTT CASSGRVKSVNTEAFF . TRBJ1-1 TRBV27 .
TGCGCCAGCAGCACTGGACAGGGTTTCGATAATGAGCAGTTCTTC CASSTGQGFDNEQFF TRBD1 TRBJ2-1 TRBV5-1 .
TGTGCCAGCAGACAGACAGGAAACACCGGGGAGCTGTTTTTT CASRQTGNTGELFF . TRBJ2-2 TRBV11-2 .
TGTGCCAGCAACCTAGCGGGGGGACGCACAGATACGCAGTATTTT CASNLAGGRTDTQYF TRBD2 TRBJ2-3 TRBV3-1/TRBV3-2 .
TGTGCCAGCAGTTTTACCGGGACAGGGGAATCGGCTAACTATGGCTACACCTTC CASSFTGTGESANYGYTF TRBD1 TRBJ1-2 TRBV27 .
TGTGCCAGCACCAAGGGGACAGGGTGGACTGAAGCTTTCTTT CASTKGTGWTEAFF TRBD1 TRBJ1-1 TRBV27 .
TGTGCCAGCAGCTTTACAGGGCCCTTCTACGAGCAGTACTTC CASSFTGPFYEQYF . TRBJ2-7 TRBV7-8 .
TGTGCCAGCAGCTTAGGATACAGGGGAGGAACTGAAGCTTTCTTT CASSLGYRGGTEAFF TRBD1 TRBJ1-1 TRBV7-2 .
TGTGCCACCAGTGATTCGAACCTAAACACTGAAGCTTTCTTT CATSDSNLNTEAFF . TRBJ1-1 TRBV24-1 .
TGTGCCAGTAGCCGTGCTGGAGGGTACGAGCAGTACTTC CASSRAGGYEQYF . TRBJ2-7 TRBV19 .
TGCGCCAGCAGCTTGGACGGGACTAGCTCCTACGAGCAGTACTTC CASSLDGTSSYEQYF TRBD2 TRBJ2-7 TRBV5-1 .
TGCGTCAGCAGTTCAACCGGGACAGGGGCCTACGAGCAGTACTTC CVSSSTGTGAYEQYF TRBD1 TRBJ2-7 TRBV4-1 .
TGCGCCAGCAGCTTGGGAGGGAATGGCTACACCTTC CASSLGGNGYTF . TRBJ1-2 TRBV5-1 once
TGTGCCAGCAGCTCGAGCTCTGGGGCCAACGTCCTGACTTTC CASSSSSGANVLTF . TRBJ2-6 TRBV11-3 .